Listed below are T cell receptor beta chains from one sample, sequenced in a study of cytomegalovirus exposure and HLA in healthy donors. Method: immunoSEQ multiplex PCR; TCRdb's copy keeps in-frame clones and lacks some. The profile covers 250,000 to 350,000 clones, with roughly 86% appearing a single time and roughly 0.96% taken by the ten largest. The sample taken for sequencing was PBMCs. These TCRs come from a man under 40 in good health and CMV-seronegative. Both conserved end residues are part of each CDR3. A D gene is named only where the DNA matches it firmly.

TRBV5-4	TRBJ2-1	.	TGTGCCAGCAGCCATACTAACAATGAGCAGTTCTTC	CASSHTNNEQFF
TRBV7-2	TRBJ2-6	.	TGTGCCAGCAGCTTAGCCGCCGTTAGAAACTCTGGGGCCAACGTCCTGACTTTC	CASSLAAVRNSGANVLTF
TRBV5-5	TRBJ1-1	.	TGTGCCAGCAGCTTCGGGGGGCTCACTGAAGCTTTCTTT	CASSFGGLTEAFF
TRBV6-6	TRBJ2-1	.	TGTGCCAGCAGTTACTTTCTAGGAGATGAGCAGTTCTTC	CASSYFLGDEQFF
TRBV7-9	TRBJ1-6	TRBD1	TGTGCCAGCAGACAGCAGGGGGGAAATTCACCCCTCCACTTT	CASRQQGGNSPLHF
TRBV5-6	TRBJ2-1	TRBD2	TGTGCCAGCAGCAAACTGGGGACTAGCGGGAGGTCCTACAATGAGCAGTTCTTC	CASSKLGTSGRSYNEQFF
TRBV6-5	TRBJ2-7	.	TGTGCCAGCAGTTACTCGAGGGGGGGGCGCGAGCAGTACTTC	CASSYSRGGREQYF
TRBV19	TRBJ2-3	.	TGTGCCAGTACGCGGGATAGCATCAGCACAGATACGCAGTATTTT	CASTRDSISTDTQYF
TRBV19	TRBJ2-6	.	TGTGCCAGTAGTTTGACAGGACGAAGCTCTGGGGCCAACGTCCTGACTTTC	CASSLTGRSSGANVLTF
TRBV27	TRBJ1-1	.	TGTGCCAGCGGGACACCCGAGTGGGCCTCGAACACTGAAGCTTTCTTT	CASGTPEWASNTEAFF
TRBV25-1	TRBJ2-7	TRBD1	TGTGCCAGCAGTGAATTCCCGGGACAGGGTGCCGAGCAGTACTTC	CASSEFPGQGAEQYF
TRBV13	TRBJ1-5	TRBD1	TGTGCCAGCAGCTTATCAGGGGGAAATCAGCCCCAGCATTTT	CASSLSGGNQPQHF
TRBV5-4	TRBJ2-7	.	TGTGCCAGCAGCCCGCCAAACACCTACGAGCAGTACTTC	CASSPPNTYEQYF